Below, one T cell receptor beta chain is given with its context. The conserved phenylalanine or tryptophan is not found at the CDR3 terminus, so this likely reflects a read error. The source of the sample is a study of low-dose radiotherapy and immunotherapy resistance in tumors. Study summary: Treatment of Cohort 1 consisted of 0.5 Gy per fraction every 2 weeks, adding up to 6.5 Gy.

Germline loops: CDR1 LNHDA, CDR2 SQIVND (reference sequence). The CDR3 sequence is 14 residues long. Regarding time point: before trial treatment. The donors, trial participants, received nivolumab, ipilimumab, aspirin, low-dose cyclophosphamide and low-dose radiotherapy. Gene-specific TRAV and TRBV primers were used for first-strand cDNA, covering alpha and beta chains. Amplification of TCRs used a constant-region primer and V-primer adapter for approximately 19 PCR cycles. mRNA, after isolation, was amplified by in vitro transcription. One entry per CDR3 protein results from TCRdb running MiXCR on the reads. The sample lists 75,000 to 95,000 distinct CDR3 sequences, 9.4% occurring once.

This TCR came from a male donor with prostate cancer. The chain is built from TRBV19 and TRBJ2-1, with D unresolved. Sequencing was performed on PBMCs, taken before treatment. The CDR3 nucleotides are TGTGTCAGTAGCTTTCTCGGTCGATACAATGAGCAGTTCCTC. Its protein product is CVSSFLGRYNEQFL.